The rows below give T cell receptor beta chains drawn from one sample of a study of blood T cell repertoires in COVID-19. Sequencing used immunoSEQ multiplex PCR; TCRdb keeps in-frame clones, though not all of them. The data show under 300,000 clones, roughly 90% seen once. Sequenced sample: PBMCs or T cells enriched from blood (not recorded which). These receptors were taken from a woman between 25 and 40 years old with acute COVID-19. CDR3s include the opening cysteine and the closing phenylalanine or tryptophan. A D gene is named only where the DNA matches it firmly. Size is omitted from some rows. Given values are once, few, many or a class for expanded clones.

j_call: TRBJ1-6
v_call: TRBV7-9
d_call: TRBD1
clone_size: few
cdr3_nt: TGTGCCAGCAGCTCTACAGGGGTAGGTAATTCACCCCTCCACTTT
cdr3_aa: CASSSTGVGNSPLHF

j_call: TRBJ1-4
v_call: TRBV24-1
d_call: -
clone_size: -
cdr3_nt: TGTGCCACCAGTGAGGGAGTGGGGGCCGTCAATGAAAAACTGTTTTTT
cdr3_aa: CATSEGVGAVNEKLFF

j_call: TRBJ2-3
v_call: TRBV29-1
d_call: -
clone_size: -
cdr3_nt: TGCAGCGTTTCCGGGGGGCTCACTTCCACAGATACGCAGTATTTT
cdr3_aa: CSVSGGLTSTDTQYF

j_call: TRBJ1-2
v_call: TRBV5-1
d_call: -
clone_size: once
cdr3_nt: TGCGCCAGCAGCGCTCGACGGGGGGCGGGAGACTATGGCTACACCTTC
cdr3_aa: CASSARRGAGDYGYTF

j_call: TRBJ1-2
v_call: TRBV15
d_call: -
clone_size: -
cdr3_nt: TGTGCCACCAGCACCCGTACAGGGTCGTTTGATGGCTACACCTTC
cdr3_aa: CATSTRTGSFDGYTF

j_call: TRBJ2-1
v_call: TRBV10-3
d_call: TRBD2
clone_size: -
cdr3_nt: TGTGCCATCTCTGGGACTACAAACAATGAGCAGTTCTTC
cdr3_aa: CAISGTTNNEQFF

j_call: TRBJ1-4
v_call: TRBV11-2
d_call: -
clone_size: -
cdr3_nt: TGTGCCAGCAGCTTAGTGGGAGGTGAAAAACTGTTTTTT
cdr3_aa: CASSLVGGEKLFF

j_call: TRBJ2-1
v_call: TRBV18
d_call: -
clone_size: -
cdr3_nt: TGTGCCAGCTCACCCCGCAGGCGGGTAAATGAGCAGTTCTTC
cdr3_aa: CASSPRRRVNEQFF

j_call: TRBJ2-5
v_call: TRBV6-5
d_call: TRBD1
clone_size: -
cdr3_nt: TGTGCCAGCAGTTCGCATTCCGGGACAGGGGGCGAGACCCAGTACTTC
cdr3_aa: CASSSHSGTGGETQYF

j_call: TRBJ2-7
v_call: TRBV5-1
d_call: TRBD1
clone_size: -
cdr3_nt: TGCGCCAGCAGCTTGGAGGGACAGGGTTCCGAGCAGTACTTC
cdr3_aa: CASSLEGQGSEQYF

j_call: TRBJ1-3
v_call: TRBV28
d_call: -
clone_size: -
cdr3_nt: TGTGCCAGCAGTTTTGTCCGGGGGGACGGTGGAAACACCATATATTTT
cdr3_aa: CASSFVRGDGGNTIYF

j_call: TRBJ2-5
v_call: TRBV15
d_call: -
clone_size: -
cdr3_nt: TGTGCCACCAGCACCGAACAGTCCCCTCGGACCCAGTACTTC
cdr3_aa: CATSTEQSPRTQYF

j_call: TRBJ2-1
v_call: TRBV28
d_call: -
clone_size: once
cdr3_nt: TGTGCCAGCAGTTTATCCTTAGCGAGTCCCTACAATGAGCAGTTCTTC
cdr3_aa: CASSLSLASPYNEQFF

j_call: TRBJ1-1
v_call: TRBV27
d_call: -
clone_size: -
cdr3_nt: TGTGCCAGCAGTTTGGCGGGGGCGGGGGGCACTGAAGCTTTCTTT
cdr3_aa: CASSLAGAGGTEAFF

j_call: TRBJ1-1
v_call: TRBV2
d_call: TRBD1
clone_size: -
cdr3_nt: TGTGCCAGCAGGTCCGGGACAGGGGCGAATACTGAAGCTTTCTTT
cdr3_aa: CASRSGTGANTEAFF

j_call: TRBJ2-1
v_call: TRBV3-1/TRBV3-2
d_call: TRBD2
clone_size: -
cdr3_nt: TGTGCCAGCAGCCAAGGTCCGGGGACTAGCGGCGAGCAGTTCTTC
cdr3_aa: CASSQGPGTSGEQFF

j_call: TRBJ1-1
v_call: TRBV27
d_call: -
clone_size: -
cdr3_nt: TGTGCCAGCAGTTTTTTCAGGGTGAGGACTGAAGCTTTCTTT
cdr3_aa: CASSFFRVRTEAFF

j_call: TRBJ2-7
v_call: TRBV19
d_call: -
clone_size: -
cdr3_nt: TGTGCCAGTAGTATCGCAGGCCGGAACTCGGGACACAGCTCCTACGAGCAGTACTTC
cdr3_aa: CASSIAGRNSGHSSYEQYF